This T cell receptor beta chain was captured by sequencing in a study of T-cell memory formation after mild COVID-19. Study-wide findings and caveats: The CD4+ clones that contracted clustered mainly within CM and EM, and the CD8+ clones concentrated in EMRA.

Trimming shortened V by 5 bases and J by 2 bases, and 2 bases separated the two germline ends. This CDR3 spans 10 amino acids. CDR1 and CDR2 (germline): GTSNPN, SVGIG (reference sequence). TCRdb ran MiXCR on the 5' RACE reads and lists one entry per CDR3 protein. Found here are about 440,000 distinct CDR3 sequences, 15% to 25% of them singletons; the top ten hold 7.5% to 9.5%. Only a few counts were recorded for this clonotype. Its antigen is unidentified. The V call is TRBV30, the J call TRBJ2-3; D gene uncertain. The sample was PBMCs or a T cell subset sorted from them (not recorded which). This receptor was obtained from an adult woman who had mild COVID-19 (a few samples of this study predate the infection). Cell type and time point are not known. The CDR3: CAWSTDTQYF. The CDR3, as DNA: TGTGCCTGGTCCACAGATACGCAGTATTTT.